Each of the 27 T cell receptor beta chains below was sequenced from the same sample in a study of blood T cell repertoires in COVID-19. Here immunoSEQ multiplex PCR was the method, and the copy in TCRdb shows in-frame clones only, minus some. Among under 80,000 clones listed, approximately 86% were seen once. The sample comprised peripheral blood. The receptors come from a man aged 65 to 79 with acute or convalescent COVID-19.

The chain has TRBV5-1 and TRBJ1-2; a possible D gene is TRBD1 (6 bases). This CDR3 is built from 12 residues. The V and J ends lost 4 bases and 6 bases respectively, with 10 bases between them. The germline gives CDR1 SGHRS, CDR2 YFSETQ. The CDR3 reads CASSRQDHGYTF. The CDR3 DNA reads TGCGCCAGCAGCCGACAGGACCATGGCTACACCTTC.

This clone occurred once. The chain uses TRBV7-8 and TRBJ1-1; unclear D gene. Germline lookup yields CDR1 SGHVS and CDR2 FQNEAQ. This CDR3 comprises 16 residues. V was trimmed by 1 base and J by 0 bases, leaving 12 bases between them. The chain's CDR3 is CASSLEGSGLNTEAFF. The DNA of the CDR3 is TGTGCCAGCAGCTTAGAGGGCAGCGGCTTGAACACTGAAGCTTTCTTT. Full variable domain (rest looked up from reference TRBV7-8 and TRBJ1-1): GAGVSQSPRYKVAKRGQDVALRCDPISGHVSLFWYQQALGQGPEFLTYFQNEAQLDKSGLPSDRFFAERPEGSVSTLKIQRTQQEDSAVYLCASSLEGSGLNTEAFFGQGTRLTVV.

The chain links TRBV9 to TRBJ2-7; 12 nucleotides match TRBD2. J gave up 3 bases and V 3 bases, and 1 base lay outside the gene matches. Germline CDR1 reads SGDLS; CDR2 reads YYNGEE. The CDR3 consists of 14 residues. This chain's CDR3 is CASSEGLAGYEQYF. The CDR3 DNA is TGTGCCAGCAGCGAGGGACTAGCGGGCTACGAGCAGTACTTC.

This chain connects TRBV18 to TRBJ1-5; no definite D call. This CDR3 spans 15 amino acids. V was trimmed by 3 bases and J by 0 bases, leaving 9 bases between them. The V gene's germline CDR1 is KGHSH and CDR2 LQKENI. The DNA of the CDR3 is TGTGCCAGCTCACCCAGACTGGATAGCAATCAGCCCCAGCATTTT. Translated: CASSPRLDSNQPQHF.

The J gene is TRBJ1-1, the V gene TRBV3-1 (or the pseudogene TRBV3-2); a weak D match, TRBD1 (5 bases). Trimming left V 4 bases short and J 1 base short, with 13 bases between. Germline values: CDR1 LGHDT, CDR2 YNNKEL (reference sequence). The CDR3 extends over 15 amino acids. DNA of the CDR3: TGTGCCAGCAGCCCATGGGGCAGAGCGAACACTGAAGCTTTCTTT. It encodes CASSPWGRANTEAFF.

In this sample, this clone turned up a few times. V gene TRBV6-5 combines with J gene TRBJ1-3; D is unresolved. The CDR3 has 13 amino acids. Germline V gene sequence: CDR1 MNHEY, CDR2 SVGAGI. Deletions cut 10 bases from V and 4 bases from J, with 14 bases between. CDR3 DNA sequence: TGTGCCACCCAAGGAGGGTGGGGAAACACCATATATTTT. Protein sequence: CATQGGWGNTIYF.

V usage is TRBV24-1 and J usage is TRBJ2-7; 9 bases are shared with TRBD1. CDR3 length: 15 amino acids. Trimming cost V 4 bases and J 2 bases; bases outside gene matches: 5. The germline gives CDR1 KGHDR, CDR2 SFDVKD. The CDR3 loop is CATSDLGQGTYEQYF. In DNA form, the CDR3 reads TGTGCCACCAGTGACCTAGGACAGGGGACCTACGAGCAGTACTTC.

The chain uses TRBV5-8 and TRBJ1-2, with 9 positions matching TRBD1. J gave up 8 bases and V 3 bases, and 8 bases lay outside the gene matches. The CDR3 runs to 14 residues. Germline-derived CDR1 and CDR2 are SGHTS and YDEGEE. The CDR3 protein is CASSYGTGLRGYTF. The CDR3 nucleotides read TGTGCCAGCAGCTACGGGACAGGGCTACGAGGCTACACCTTC.

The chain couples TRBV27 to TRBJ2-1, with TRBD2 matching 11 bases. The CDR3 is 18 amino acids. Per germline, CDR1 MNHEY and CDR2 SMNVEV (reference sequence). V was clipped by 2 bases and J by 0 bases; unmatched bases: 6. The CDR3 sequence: CASSLLASGGSSYNEQFF. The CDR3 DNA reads TGTGCCAGCAGTTTACTGGCTAGCGGGGGGTCCTCCTACAATGAGCAGTTCTTC.

CDR3 DNA sequence: TGTGCCAGCAGTGACTTCCCAGGGAGGAATCCTGAAGCTTTCTTT. This codes for CASSDFPGRNPEAFF. The rearrangement joins TRBV2 to TRBJ1-1; perhaps TRBD1 as D (5 bases). V lost 3 bases and J 6 bases, leaving 17 bases between the germline ends. The CDR3 extends over 15 amino acids. Germline V CDR1 and CDR2: SNHLY, FYNNEI.

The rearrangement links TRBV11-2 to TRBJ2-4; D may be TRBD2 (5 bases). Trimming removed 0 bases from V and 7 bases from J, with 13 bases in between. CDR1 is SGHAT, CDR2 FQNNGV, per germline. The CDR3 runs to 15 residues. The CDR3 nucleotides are TGTGCCAGCAGCTTAGATTCTTGGGAGAGGAACATTCAGTACTTC. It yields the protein CASSLDSWERNIQYF.

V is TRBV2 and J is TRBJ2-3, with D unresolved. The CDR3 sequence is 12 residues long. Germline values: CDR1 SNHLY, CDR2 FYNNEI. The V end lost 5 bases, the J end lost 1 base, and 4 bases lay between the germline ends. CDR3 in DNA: TGTGCCAGCAGTACAGGCACAGATACGCAGTATTTT. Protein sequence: CASSTGTDTQYF.

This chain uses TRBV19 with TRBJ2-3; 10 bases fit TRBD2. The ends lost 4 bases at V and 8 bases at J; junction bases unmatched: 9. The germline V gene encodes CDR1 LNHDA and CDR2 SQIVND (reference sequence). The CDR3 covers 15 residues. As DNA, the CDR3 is TGTGCCAGTAGTAATAGCGGGGGGCCCGGTGTTACGCAGTATTTT. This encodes CASSNSGGPGVTQYF.

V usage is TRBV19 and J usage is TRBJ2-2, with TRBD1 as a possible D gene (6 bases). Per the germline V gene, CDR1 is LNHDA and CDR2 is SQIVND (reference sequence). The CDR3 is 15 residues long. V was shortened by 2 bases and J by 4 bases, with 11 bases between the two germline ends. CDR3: CASSIRQGSTGELFF. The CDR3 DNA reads TGTGCCAGTAGTATACGCCAGGGGTCCACCGGGGAGCTGTTTTTT.

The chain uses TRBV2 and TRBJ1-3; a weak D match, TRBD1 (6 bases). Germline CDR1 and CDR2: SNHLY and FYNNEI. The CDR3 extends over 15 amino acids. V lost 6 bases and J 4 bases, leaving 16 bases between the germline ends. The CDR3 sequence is CASSPEGGLGNTIYF. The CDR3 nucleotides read TGTGCCAGCAGCCCAGAGGGGGGGCTAGGAAACACCATATATTTT.

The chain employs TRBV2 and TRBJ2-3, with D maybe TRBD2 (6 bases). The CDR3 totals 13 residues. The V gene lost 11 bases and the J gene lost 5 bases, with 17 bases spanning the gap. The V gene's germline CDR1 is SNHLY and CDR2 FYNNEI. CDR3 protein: CAAGRGLGDTQYF. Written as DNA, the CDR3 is TGTGCCGCGGGTAGGGGACTGGGAGATACGCAGTATTTT.

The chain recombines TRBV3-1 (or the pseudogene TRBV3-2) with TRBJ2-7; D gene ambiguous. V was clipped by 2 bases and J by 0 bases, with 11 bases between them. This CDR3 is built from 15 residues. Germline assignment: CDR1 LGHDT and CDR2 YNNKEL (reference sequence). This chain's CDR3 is CASSQFPNPSYEQYF. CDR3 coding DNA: TGTGCCAGCAGCCAATTTCCTAACCCCTCCTACGAGCAGTACTTC.

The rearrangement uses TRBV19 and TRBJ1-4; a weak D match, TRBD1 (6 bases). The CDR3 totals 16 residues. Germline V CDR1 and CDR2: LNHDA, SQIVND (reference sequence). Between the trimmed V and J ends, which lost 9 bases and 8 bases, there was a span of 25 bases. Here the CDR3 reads CASRTIFGATGEKLFF. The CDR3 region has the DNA TGTGCCAGCCGCACCATTTTCGGGGCCACAGGGGAAAAACTGTTTTTT.

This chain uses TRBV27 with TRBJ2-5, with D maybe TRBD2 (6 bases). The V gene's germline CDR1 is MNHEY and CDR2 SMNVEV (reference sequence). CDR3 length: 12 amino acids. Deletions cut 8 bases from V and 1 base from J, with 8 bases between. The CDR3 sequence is CASGGSQETQYF. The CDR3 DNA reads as TGTGCCAGCGGGGGGAGCCAAGAGACCCAGTACTTC.

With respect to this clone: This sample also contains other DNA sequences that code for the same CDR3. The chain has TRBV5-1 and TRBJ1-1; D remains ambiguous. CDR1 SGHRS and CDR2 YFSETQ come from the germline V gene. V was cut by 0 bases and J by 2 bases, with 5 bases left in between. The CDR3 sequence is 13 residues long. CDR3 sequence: CASSLGTNTEAFF. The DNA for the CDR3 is TGCGCCAGCAGCTTGGGCACAAACACTGAAGCTTTCTTT.

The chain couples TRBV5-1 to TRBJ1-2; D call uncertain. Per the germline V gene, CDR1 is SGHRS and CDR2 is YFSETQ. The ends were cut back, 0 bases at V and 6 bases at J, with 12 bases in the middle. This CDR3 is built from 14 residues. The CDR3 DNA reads TGCGCCAGCAGCTTGGCAGGCGCCGAAGATGGCTACACCTTC. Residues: CASSLAGAEDGYTF.

CDR3: CASKLRDWGSYEQYF. CDR3 DNA sequence: TGTGCCAGCAAACTCCGGGATTGGGGAAGCTACGAGCAGTACTTC. V and J are TRBV7-2 and TRBJ2-7; a weak D match, TRBD2 (5 bases). V lost 7 bases to trimming and J lost 3 bases, with 19 bases between them. The CDR3 totals 15 residues. The germline V gene encodes CDR1 SGHTA and CDR2 FQGNSA.

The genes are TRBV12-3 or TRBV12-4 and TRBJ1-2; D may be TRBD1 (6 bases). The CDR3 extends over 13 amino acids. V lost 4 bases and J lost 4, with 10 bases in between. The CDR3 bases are TGTGCCAGCAGTTCATGGACAGTCTATGGCTACACCTTC. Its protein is CASSSWTVYGYTF.

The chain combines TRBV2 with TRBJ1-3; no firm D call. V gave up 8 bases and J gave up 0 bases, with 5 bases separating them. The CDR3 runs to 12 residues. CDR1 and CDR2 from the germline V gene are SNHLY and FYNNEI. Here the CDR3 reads CASRNSGNTIYF. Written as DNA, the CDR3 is TGTGCCAGCCGTAACTCTGGAAACACCATATATTTT.

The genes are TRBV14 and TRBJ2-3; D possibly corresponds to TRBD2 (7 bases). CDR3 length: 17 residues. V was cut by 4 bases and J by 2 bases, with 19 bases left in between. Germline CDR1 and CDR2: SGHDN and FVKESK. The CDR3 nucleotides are TGTGCCAGCAGCCGCCGGAGGGGGGGCCTATTCACAGATACGCAGTATTTT. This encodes CASSRRRGGLFTDTQYF.

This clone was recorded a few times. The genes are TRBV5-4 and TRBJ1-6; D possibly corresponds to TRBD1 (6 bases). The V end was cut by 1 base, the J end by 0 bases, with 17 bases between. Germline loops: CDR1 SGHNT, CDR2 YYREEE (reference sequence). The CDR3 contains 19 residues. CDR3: CASSLNRQALSSYNSPLHF. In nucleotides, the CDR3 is TGTGCCAGCAGCTTGAATCGACAGGCACTAAGCTCCTATAATTCACCCCTCCACTTT.

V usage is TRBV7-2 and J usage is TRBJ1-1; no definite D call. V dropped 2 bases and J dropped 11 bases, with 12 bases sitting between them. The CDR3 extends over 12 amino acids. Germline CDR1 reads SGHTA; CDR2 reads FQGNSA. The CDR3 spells CASSLYPTGAFF. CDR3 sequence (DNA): TGTGCCAGCAGCTTATACCCCACCGGGGCTTTCTTT.